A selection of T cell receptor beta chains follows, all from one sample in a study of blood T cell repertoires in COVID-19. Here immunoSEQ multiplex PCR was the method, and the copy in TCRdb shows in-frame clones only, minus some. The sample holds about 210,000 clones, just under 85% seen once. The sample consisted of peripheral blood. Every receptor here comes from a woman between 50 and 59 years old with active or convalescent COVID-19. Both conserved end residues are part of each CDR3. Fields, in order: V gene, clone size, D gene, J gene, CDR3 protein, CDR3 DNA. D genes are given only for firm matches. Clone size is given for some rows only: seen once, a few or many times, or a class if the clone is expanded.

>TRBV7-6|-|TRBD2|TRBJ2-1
CASHLEGLAGHPSYNEQFF
TGTGCCAGCCACCTCGAGGGACTAGCGGGGCATCCCTCCTACAATGAGCAGTTCTTC
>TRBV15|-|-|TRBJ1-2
CATSRGGQIYGYTF
TGTGCCACCAGCAGAGGAGGACAGATCTATGGCTACACCTTC
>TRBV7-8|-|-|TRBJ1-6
CASSLARYQWGRRVSPLHF
TGTGCCAGCAGCTTAGCCCGTTACCAGTGGGGACGGAGGGTTTCACCCCTCCACTTT
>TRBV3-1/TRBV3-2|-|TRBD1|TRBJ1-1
CASSQGQGSTEAFF
TGTGCCAGCAGCCAGGGACAGGGGAGCACTGAAGCTTTCTTT
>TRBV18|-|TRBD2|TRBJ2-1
CASSPSWRGGLLEQFF
TGTGCCAGCTCACCTAGTTGGCGGGGGGGCCTTCTTGAGCAGTTCTTC
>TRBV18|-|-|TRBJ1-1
CASSPDQTFSGTEAFF
TGTGCCAGCTCACCCGATCAGACCTTCTCGGGCACTGAAGCTTTCTTT
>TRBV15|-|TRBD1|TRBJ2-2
CATSILTGGGTGELFF
TGTGCCACCAGCATTTTAACAGGGGGCGGAACCGGGGAGCTGTTTTTT
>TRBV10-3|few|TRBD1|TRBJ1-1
CAISEGQGGDTEAFF
TGTGCCATCAGTGAGGGACAGGGGGGGGACACTGAAGCTTTCTTT
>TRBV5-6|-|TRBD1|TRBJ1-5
CASSRARDRVSQPQHF
TGTGCCAGCAGCCGTGCGCGGGACAGGGTCTCTCAGCCCCAGCATTTT
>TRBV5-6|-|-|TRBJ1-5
CASGSEEPRFHF
TGTGCCAGCGGATCCGAGGAACCCCGATTTCATTTT
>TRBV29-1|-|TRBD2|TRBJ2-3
CSVWGLAGVAAGTDTQYF
TGCAGCGTCTGGGGACTAGCGGGGGTGGCGGCGGGCACAGATACGCAGTATTTT
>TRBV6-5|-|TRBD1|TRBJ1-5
CASSQTGAQPQHF
TGTGCCAGCAGCCAGACAGGGGCTCAGCCCCAGCATTTT
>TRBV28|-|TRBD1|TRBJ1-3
CASTRTGRSGNTIYF
TGTGCCAGCACTCGGACAGGGCGCTCTGGAAACACCATATATTTT
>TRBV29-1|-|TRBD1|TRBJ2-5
CSVEDFRDREKAQYF
TGCAGCGTTGAAGACTTCCGGGACAGGGAAAAGGCCCAGTACTTC
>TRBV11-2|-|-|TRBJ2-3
CASSWRVVDTQYF
TGTGCCAGCAGCTGGAGAGTTGTAGATACGCAGTATTTT
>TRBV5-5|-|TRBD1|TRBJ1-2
CASSLGDRNYGYTF
TGTGCCAGCAGCTTGGGGGACAGAAACTATGGCTACACCTTC
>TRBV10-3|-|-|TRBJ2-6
CAISYDRPGANVLTF
TGTGCCATCAGTTACGACAGGCCTGGGGCCAACGTCCTGACTTTC
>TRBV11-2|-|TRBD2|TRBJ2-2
CASSFQNGLGNTGELFF
TGTGCCAGCAGCTTCCAAAACGGACTAGGGAACACCGGGGAGCTGTTTTTT
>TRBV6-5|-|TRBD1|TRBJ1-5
CASRGPGQGNQPQHF
TGTGCCAGCAGGGGACCGGGACAGGGCAATCAGCCCCAGCATTTT
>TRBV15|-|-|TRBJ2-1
CATSRGLGGNEQFF
TGTGCCACCAGCAGAGGATTAGGCGGCAATGAGCAGTTCTTC
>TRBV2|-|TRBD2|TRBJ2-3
CASSGSVGTSGGAADTQYF
TGTGCCAGCAGTGGGTCTGTTGGGACTAGCGGGGGTGCGGCAGATACGCAGTATTTT
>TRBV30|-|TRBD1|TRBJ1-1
CAGGQGFGQNTEAFF
TGTGCCGGGGGACAGGGATTCGGGCAGAACACTGAAGCTTTCTTT
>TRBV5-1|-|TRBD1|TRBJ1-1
CASSSGQGPRNTEAFF
TGCGCCAGCAGCTCCGGACAGGGCCCAAGGAACACTGAAGCTTTCTTT
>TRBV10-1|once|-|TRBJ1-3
CASSENSQGSGNTIYF
TGCGCCAGCAGTGAAAATTCACAGGGATCAGGAAACACCATATATTTT
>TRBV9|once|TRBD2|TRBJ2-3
CASSVADAGGPDTQYF
TGTGCCAGCAGCGTAGCTGACGCGGGGGGGCCGGATACGCAGTATTTT
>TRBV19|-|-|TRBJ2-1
CASSVTGYNPLSYNEQFF
TGTGCCAGTAGTGTTACCGGGTACAACCCTCTGTCCTACAATGAGCAGTTCTTC
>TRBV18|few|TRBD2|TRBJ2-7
CASSPPGGSGSYEQYF
TGTGCCAGCTCACCACCGGGGGGTAGCGGGAGCTACGAGCAGTACTTC
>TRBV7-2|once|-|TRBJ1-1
CASSLNLAAGNFF
TGTGCCAGCAGCTTAAATTTAGCCGCGGGTAATTTCTTT
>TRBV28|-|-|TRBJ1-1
CASSAGQLVNTEAFF
TGTGCCAGCTCGGCGGGTCAACTTGTGAACACTGAAGCTTTCTTT
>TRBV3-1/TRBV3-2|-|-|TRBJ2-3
CASSQDPAGGDTQYF
TGTGCCAGCAGCCAAGACCCCGCGGGTGGTGATACGCAGTATTTT
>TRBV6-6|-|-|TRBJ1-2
CASSYGRLTGGYTF
TGTGCCAGCAGTTACGGGAGACTGACGGGGGGCTACACCTTC
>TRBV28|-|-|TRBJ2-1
CASSLRRARQFF
TGTGCCAGCAGTTTAAGGAGGGCGAGGCAGTTCTTC
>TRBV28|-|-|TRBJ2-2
CASSLGGANTGELFF
TGTGCCAGCAGTTTGGGCGGGGCGAACACCGGGGAGCTGTTTTTT
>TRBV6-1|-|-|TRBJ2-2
CASSEGGPGELFF
TGTGCCAGCAGTGAAGGGGGCCCCGGGGAGCTGTTTTTT
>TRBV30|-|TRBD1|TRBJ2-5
CAYASDRAQETQYF
TGTGCCTACGCCTCGGACAGGGCACAAGAGACCCAGTACTTC
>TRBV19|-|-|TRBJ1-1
CASSILEGMYTEAFF
TGTGCCAGTAGTATCCTGGAGGGTATGTACACTGAAGCTTTCTTT
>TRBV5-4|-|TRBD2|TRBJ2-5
CASSSGGLETQYF
TGTGCCAGCAGCTCGGGGGGGCTAGAGACCCAGTACTTC
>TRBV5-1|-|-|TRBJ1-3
CASSLGLGNTIYF
TGCGCCAGCAGCTTGGGACTCGGAAACACCATATATTTT
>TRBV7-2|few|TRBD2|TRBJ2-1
CASSPTSGGWNEQFF
TGTGCCAGCAGCCCGACTAGCGGGGGGTGGAATGAGCAGTTCTTC
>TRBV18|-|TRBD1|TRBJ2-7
CASSLYRQGTTYEQYF
TGTGCCAGCTCCTTATACCGACAGGGGACGACCTACGAGCAGTACTTC
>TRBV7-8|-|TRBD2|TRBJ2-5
CASSEAHAGGPSETQYF
TGTGCCAGCAGCGAAGCGCACGCGGGGGGGCCTAGTGAGACCCAGTACTTC
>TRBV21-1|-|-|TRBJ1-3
CASPGQPYSGNTIYF
TGTGCCAGCCCGGGACAGCCTTACTCTGGAAACACCATATATTTT
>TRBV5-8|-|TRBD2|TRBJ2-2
CASSLGTSVTGELFF
TGTGCCAGCAGCTTGGGGACTAGCGTCACCGGGGAGCTGTTTTTT
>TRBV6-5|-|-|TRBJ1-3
CATRTGSSGNTIYF
TGTGCCACCCGGACGGGGAGCTCTGGAAACACCATATATTTT
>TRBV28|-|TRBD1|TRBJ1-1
CASRPRQGGTEAFF
TGTGCCAGCAGGCCACGACAGGGTGGAACTGAAGCTTTCTTT
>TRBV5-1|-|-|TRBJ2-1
CASSLEGRERNEQFF
TGCGCCAGCAGCTTGGAAGGGAGAGAAAGGAATGAGCAGTTCTTC
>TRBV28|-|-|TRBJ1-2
CASSLSGPQGSDGYTF
TGTGCCAGCAGTTTAAGTGGGCCTCAGGGGTCGGATGGCTACACCTTC
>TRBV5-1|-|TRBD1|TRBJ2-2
CASSSPALTGTGELFF
TGCGCCAGCAGCTCGCCTGCGTTGACAGGGACCGGGGAGCTGTTTTTT
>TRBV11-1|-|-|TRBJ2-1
CASSLRPRSSYNEQFF
TGTGCCAGCAGCTTAAGACCCCGGAGCTCCTACAATGAGCAGTTCTTC